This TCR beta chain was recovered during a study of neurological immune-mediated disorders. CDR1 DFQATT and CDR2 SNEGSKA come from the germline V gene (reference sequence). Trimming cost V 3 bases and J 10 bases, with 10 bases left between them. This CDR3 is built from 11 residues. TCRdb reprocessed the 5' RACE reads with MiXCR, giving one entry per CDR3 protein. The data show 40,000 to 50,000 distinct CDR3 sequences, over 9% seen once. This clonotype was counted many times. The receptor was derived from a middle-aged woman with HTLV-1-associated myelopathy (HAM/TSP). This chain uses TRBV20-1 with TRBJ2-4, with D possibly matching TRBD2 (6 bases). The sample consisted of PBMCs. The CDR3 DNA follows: TGCAGTGCTAGTCGGGGGTCTATTCAGTACTTC. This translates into CSASRGSIQYF.